These 11 T cell receptor beta chains were all obtained from the same sample, sequenced in a study of T cell repertoires and HLA-DP antigens. No antigen has been assigned to these receptors. Assay: immunoSEQ multiplex PCR; the TCRdb copy retains only in-frame clones and omits some. The table lists roughly 120,000 clones, around 92% of them singletons, with about 0.27% in the top ten. Sequencing used CD4+ T cells from PBMCs. These receptor sequences come from a woman between 18 and 29 years old in good health and CMV-seronegative.

The chain has TRBV9 and TRBJ2-5; 7 bases agree with TRBD1. Germline CDR1 is SGDLS and CDR2 is YYNGEE. V lost 4 bases and J lost 4; bases outside the gene matches: 1. The CDR3 has 12 amino acids. CDR3 in DNA: TGTGCCAGCAGCCACAGGGGAGAGACCCAGTACTTC. Translated, it gives CASSHRGETQYF.

The rearrangement links TRBV6-5 to TRBJ1-2; D gene ambiguous. V lost 5 bases and J 1 base, leaving 11 bases between the germline ends. The CDR3 extends over 14 amino acids. In germline, CDR1 is MNHEY, CDR2 SVGAGI. The DNA of the CDR3 is TGTGCCAGCAGTCCGCGGACGGATAACTATGGCTACACCTTC. This translates into CASSPRTDNYGYTF.

The chain combines TRBV11-3 with TRBJ2-5; 11 nucleotides line up with TRBD1. V lost 5 bases and J lost 1; bases outside the gene matches: 6. Germline V gives CDR1 SGHNT, CDR2 YENEEA. This CDR3 is 16 amino acids long. DNA of the CDR3: TGTGCCAGCAGCGTGGGACAGGGGGGCCTCCAAGAGACCCAGTACTTC. Its protein is CASSVGQGGLQETQYF.

The genes are TRBV5-6 and TRBJ1-1; D might be TRBD1 (6 bases). CDR3 length: 14 amino acids. Looked up from germline, CDR1 is SGHDT and CDR2 is YYEEEE. V was pared by 7 bases and J by 5 bases, with 18 bases between. CDR3 sequence: CASGEGVFKTEAFF. CDR3 nucleotide sequence: TGTGCCAGCGGGGAGGGGGTCTTTAAAACTGAAGCTTTCTTT.

The CDR3 DNA is TGTGCCAGCAGTATAGACAGGGGCCGCCAGCGGGAGACCCAGTACTTC. Its protein is CASSIDRGRQRETQYF. This chain connects TRBV27 to TRBJ2-5, with 8 bases fitting TRBD1. The J segment lost 5 bases and the V segment lost 5 bases, leaving 13 bases of the junction unmatched. Germline V gene sequence: CDR1 MNHEY, CDR2 SMNVEV (reference sequence). This CDR3 region has 16 residues.

The chain carries TRBV28 and TRBJ2-4, with D possibly TRBD1 on 6 matching bases. The CDR3 sequence is 15 residues long. The V end was cut by 2 bases, the J end by 2 bases, with 10 bases between. Looked up from germline, CDR1 is MDHEN and CDR2 is SYDVKM. The CDR3 bases are TGTGCCAGCAGTTTAGGGGGCGCAACCAAAAACATTCAGTACTTC. This translates into CASSLGGATKNIQYF. Supplemented by reference TRBV28 and TRBJ2-4, the full variable domain reads DVKVTQSSRYLVKRTGEKVFLECVQDMDHENMFWYRQDPGLGLRLIYFSYDVKMKEKGDIPEGYSVSREKKERFSLILESASTNQTSMYLCASSLGGATKNIQYFGAGTRLSVL.

The chain has TRBV2 and TRBJ1-1; unclear D gene. The CDR3 has 14 residues. Trimming pared 6 bases from V and 3 bases from J, leaving 14 bases between. The germline V gene has CDR1 SNHLY and CDR2 FYNNEI. DNA of the CDR3: TGTGCCAGCAGATGGCCCTGGGGATACACTGAAGCTTTCTTT. It codes for CASRWPWGYTEAFF.

This sequence joins TRBV15 and TRBJ2-7; no definite D call. This CDR3 contains 16 residues. V was cut by 0 bases and J by 6 bases, with 18 bases left in between. Germline CDR1 reads LNHNV; CDR2 reads YYDKDF (reference sequence). CDR3 loop: CATSRENRQILREQYV. The CDR3 DNA follows: TGTGCCACCAGCAGAGAGAACCGGCAGATCCTTCGCGAGCAGTACGTC.

The chain carries TRBV2 and TRBJ2-6; a weak D match, TRBD2 (5 bases). V lost 6 bases and J 0 bases, leaving 12 bases between the germline ends. The CDR3 contains 16 residues. Germline V CDR1 and CDR2: SNHLY, FYNNEI. The CDR3 DNA follows: TGTGCCAGCAGCCCAGGACTGATCTCTGGGGCCAACGTCCTGACTTTC. Amino acids: CASSPGLISGANVLTF.

V and J are TRBV6-6 and TRBJ1-1; 9 nucleotides align to TRBD1. Per the germline V gene, CDR1 is MNHNY and CDR2 is SVGAGI (reference sequence). The ends lost 6 bases at V and 4 bases at J; junction bases unmatched: 9. The length of the CDR3 is 15 residues. In DNA form, the CDR3 reads TGTGCCAGCAGGGGAACAGGGGGCAGAAGCACTGAAGCTTTCTTT. Protein product: CASRGTGGRSTEAFF.

The rearrangement links TRBV11-2 to TRBJ1-2; 9 bases map to TRBD1. V trimming: 6 bases; J trimming: 8 bases; junction bases outside the gene matches: 7. This CDR3 has 13 amino acids. Germline V gene sequence: CDR1 SGHAT, CDR2 FQNNGV. CDR3 sequence (DNA): TGTGCCAGCAGACAGGACAGGGGCCGGGGCTACACCTTC. This sequence encodes CASRQDRGRGYTF.